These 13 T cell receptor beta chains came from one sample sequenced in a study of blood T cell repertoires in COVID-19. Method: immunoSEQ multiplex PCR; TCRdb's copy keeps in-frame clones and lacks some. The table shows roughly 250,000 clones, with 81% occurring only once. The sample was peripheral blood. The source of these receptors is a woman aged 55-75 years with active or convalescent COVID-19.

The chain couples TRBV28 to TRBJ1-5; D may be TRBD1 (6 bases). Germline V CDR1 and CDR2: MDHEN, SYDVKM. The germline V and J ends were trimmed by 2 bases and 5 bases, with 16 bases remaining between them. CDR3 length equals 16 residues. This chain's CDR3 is CASSLGGGGHYQPQHF. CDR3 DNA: TGTGCCAGCAGTTTAGGGGGCGGGGGCCATTATCAGCCCCAGCATTTT.

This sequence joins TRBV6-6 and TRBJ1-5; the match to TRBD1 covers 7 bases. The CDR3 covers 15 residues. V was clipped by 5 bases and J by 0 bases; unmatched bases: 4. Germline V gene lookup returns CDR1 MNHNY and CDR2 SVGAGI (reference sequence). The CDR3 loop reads CASSPGTVSNQPQHF. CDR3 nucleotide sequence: TGTGCCAGCAGTCCCGGGACAGTTAGCAATCAGCCCCAGCATTTT.

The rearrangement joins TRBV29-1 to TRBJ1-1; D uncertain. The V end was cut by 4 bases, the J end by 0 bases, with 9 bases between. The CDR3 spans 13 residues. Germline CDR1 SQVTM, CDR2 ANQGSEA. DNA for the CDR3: TGCAGCGTTGGATCGCGTTTGAACACTGAAGCTTTCTTT. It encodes CSVGSRLNTEAFF.

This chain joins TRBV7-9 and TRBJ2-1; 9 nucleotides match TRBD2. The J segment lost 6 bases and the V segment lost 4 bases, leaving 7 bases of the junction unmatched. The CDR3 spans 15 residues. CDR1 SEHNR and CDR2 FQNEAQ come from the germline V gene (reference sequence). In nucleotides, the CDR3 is TGTGCCAGCAGCTATAGCGGGGGTCTTTTCAATGAGCAGTTCTTC. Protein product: CASSYSGGLFNEQFF.

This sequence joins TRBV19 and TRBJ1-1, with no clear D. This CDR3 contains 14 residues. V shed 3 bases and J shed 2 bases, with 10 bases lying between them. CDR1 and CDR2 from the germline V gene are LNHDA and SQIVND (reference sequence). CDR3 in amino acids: CASSIVGRNTEAFF. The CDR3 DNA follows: TGTGCCAGTAGTATTGTAGGGAGAAACACTGAAGCTTTCTTT.

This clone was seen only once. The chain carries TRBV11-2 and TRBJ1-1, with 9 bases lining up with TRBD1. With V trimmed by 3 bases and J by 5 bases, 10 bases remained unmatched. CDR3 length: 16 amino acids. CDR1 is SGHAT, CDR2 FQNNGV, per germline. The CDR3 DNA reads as TGTGCCAGCAGCTTCGGACAGGGGTGGGGTAGGACTGAAGCTTTCTTT. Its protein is CASSFGQGWGRTEAFF. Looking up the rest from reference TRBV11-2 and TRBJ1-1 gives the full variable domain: EAGVAQSPRYKIIEKRQSVAFWCNPISGHATLYWYQQILGQGPKLLIQFQNNGVVDDSQLPKDRFSAERLKGVDSTLKIQPAKLEDSAVYLCASSFGQGWGRTEAFFGQGTRLTVV.

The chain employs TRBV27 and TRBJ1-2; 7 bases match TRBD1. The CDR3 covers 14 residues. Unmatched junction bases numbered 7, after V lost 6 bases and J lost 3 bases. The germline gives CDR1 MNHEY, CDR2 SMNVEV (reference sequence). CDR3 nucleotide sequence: TGTGCCAGCAGAGATAGAGGGGGCTACTATGGCTACACCTTC. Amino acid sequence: CASRDRGGYYGYTF.

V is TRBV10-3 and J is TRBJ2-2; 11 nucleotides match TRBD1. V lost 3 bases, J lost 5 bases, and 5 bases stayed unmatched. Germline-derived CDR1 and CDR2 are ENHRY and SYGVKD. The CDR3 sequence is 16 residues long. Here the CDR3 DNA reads TGTGCCATCAGTGATCCGGGGACAGGGGGGACCGGGGAGCTGTTTTTT. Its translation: CAISDPGTGGTGELFF.

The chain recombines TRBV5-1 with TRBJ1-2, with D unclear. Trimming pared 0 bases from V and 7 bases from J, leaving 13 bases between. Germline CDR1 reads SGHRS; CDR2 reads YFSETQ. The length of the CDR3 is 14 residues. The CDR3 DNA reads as TGCGCCAGCAGCTTGGTGAGGGAAGCGGCTGGCTACACCTTC. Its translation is CASSLVREAAGYTF.

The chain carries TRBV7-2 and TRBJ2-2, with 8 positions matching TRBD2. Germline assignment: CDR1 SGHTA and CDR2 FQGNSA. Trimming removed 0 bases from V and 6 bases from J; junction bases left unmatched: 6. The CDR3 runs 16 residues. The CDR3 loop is CASSLAGGGTPGELFF. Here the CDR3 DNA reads TGTGCCAGCAGCTTAGCTGGCGGGGGGACGCCCGGGGAGCTGTTTTTT.

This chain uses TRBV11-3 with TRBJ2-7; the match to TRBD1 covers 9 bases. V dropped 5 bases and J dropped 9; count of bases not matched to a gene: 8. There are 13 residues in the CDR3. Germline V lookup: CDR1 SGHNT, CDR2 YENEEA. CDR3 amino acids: CASSPGGQGGQYF. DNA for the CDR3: TGTGCCAGCAGCCCCGGGGGACAGGGCGGGCAGTACTTC.

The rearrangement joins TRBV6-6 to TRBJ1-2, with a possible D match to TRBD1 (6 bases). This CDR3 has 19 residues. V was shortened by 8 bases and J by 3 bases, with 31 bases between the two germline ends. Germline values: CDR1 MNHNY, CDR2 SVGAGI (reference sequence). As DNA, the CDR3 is TGTGCCAGCTGTCCCGATTTTGGGACATGGAGTCTGGGGTACTATGGCTACACCTTC. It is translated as CASCPDFGTWSLGYYGYTF.

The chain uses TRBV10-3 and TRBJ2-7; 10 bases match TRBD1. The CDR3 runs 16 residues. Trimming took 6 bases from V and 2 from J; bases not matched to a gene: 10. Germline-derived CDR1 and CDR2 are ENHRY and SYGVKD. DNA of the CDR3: TGTGCCATCAGAAGAACCGGGACAGGGGATCCCTACGAGCAGTACTTC. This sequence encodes CAIRRTGTGDPYEQYF.